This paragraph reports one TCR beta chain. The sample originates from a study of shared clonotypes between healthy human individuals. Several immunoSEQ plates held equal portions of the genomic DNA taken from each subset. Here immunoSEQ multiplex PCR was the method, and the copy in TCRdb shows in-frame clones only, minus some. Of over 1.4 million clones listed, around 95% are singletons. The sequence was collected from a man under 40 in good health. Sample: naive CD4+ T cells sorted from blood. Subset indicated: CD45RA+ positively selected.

The CDR3 DNA reads TGTGCCAGCAGTTTAAATCGCCTAGCGGGAGACAATGAGCAGTTCTTC. It translates to CASSLNRLAGDNEQFF. The chain joins TRBV27 to TRBJ2-1; 10 bases are shared with TRBD2. Germline V lookup: CDR1 MNHEY, CDR2 SMNVEV (reference sequence). The CDR3 has 16 amino acids. V dropped 2 bases and J dropped 5; count of bases not matched to a gene: 6.